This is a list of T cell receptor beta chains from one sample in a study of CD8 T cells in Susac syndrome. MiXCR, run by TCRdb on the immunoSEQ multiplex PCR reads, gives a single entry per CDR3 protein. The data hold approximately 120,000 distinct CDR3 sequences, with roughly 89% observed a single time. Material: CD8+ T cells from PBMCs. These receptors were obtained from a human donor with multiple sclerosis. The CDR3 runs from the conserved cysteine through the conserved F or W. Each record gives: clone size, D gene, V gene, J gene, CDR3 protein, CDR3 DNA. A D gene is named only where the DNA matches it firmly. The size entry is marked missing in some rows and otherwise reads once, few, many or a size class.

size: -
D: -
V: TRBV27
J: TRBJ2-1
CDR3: CASSLENSLSEVPYNEQFF
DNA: TGTGCCAGCAGTTTAGAAAACTCCCTTAGCGAGGTTCCTTACAATGAGCAGTTCTTC

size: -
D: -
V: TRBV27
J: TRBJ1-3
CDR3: CASAASGGSGNTIYF
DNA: TGTGCCAGCGCCGCTTCGGGGGGCTCTGGAAACACCATATATTTT

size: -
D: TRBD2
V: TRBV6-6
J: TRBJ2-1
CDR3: CASSDTSGVYNEQFF
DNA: TGTGCCAGCAGCGATACTAGCGGGGTCTACAATGAGCAGTTCTTC

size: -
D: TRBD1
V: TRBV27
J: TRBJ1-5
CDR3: CASSLSPGQGQPQHF
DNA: TGTGCCAGCAGTTTATCTCCGGGACAGGGGCAGCCCCAGCATTTT

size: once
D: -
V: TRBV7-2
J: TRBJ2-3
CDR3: CASSLVLAPRTDTQYF
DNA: TGTGCCAGCAGCTTAGTCCTAGCCCCCCGAACGGATACGCAGTATTTT

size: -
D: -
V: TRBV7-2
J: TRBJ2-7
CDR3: CASSPAVESYEQYF
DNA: TGTGCCAGCAGCCCGGCAGTCGAATCCTACGAGCAGTACTTC

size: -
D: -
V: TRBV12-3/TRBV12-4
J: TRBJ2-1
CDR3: CASSLVPGTEQFF
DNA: TGTGCCAGCAGTTTAGTCCCGGGGACTGAGCAGTTCTTC

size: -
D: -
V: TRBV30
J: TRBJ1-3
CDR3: CAWSGGTYSGNTIYF
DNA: TGTGCCTGGAGCGGAGGGACATATTCTGGAAACACCATATATTTT

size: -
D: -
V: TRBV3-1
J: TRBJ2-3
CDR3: CASSQDWGLFTDTQYF
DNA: TGTGCCAGCAGCCAAGATTGGGGACTGTTCACAGATACGCAGTATTTT

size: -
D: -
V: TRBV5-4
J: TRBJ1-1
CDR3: CASSLDQGFGTEAFF
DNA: TGTGCCAGCAGCTTGGATCAGGGATTCGGGACTGAAGCTTTCTTT

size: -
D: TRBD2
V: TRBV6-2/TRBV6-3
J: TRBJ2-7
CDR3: CASSYPDHGLADPYEQYF
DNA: TGTGCCAGCAGTTACCCAGACCACGGACTAGCGGATCCCTACGAGCAGTACTTC

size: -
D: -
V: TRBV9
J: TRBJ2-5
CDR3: CASSEPLSEETQYF
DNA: TGTGCCAGCAGCGAACCGTTATCGGAAGAGACCCAGTACTTC

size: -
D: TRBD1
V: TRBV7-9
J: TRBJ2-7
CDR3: CASTVRGQNYEQYF
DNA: TGTGCCAGCACTGTGAGGGGGCAAAACTACGAGCAGTACTTC

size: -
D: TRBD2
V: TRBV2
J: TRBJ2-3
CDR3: CARGTTDETDTQYF
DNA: TGTGCCAGGGGGACTACCGATGAAACAGATACGCAGTATTTT

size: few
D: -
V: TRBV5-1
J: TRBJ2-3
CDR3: CASSRVGTDTQYF
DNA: TGCGCCAGCAGTCGGGTCGGCACAGATACGCAGTATTTT

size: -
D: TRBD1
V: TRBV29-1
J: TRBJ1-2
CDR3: CSVWDRGIYGYTF
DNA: TGCAGCGTGTGGGACAGGGGAATCTATGGCTACACCTTC

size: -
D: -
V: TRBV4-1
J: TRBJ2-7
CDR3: CASSQVRDYEQYF
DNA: TGCGCCAGCAGCCAAGTCCGAGATTACGAGCAGTACTTC

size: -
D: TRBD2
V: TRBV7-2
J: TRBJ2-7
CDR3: CASDPGTIPRSSYEQYF
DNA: TGTGCCAGCGATCCCGGGACTATACCAAGGAGCTCCTACGAGCAGTACTTC

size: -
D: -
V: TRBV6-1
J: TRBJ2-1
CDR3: CASSDAVDNYNEQFF
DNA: TGTGCCAGCAGTGACGCCGTCGACAACTACAATGAGCAGTTCTTC

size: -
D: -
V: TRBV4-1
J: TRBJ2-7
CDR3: CASSYADGYEQYF
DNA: TGCGCCAGCAGCTACGCAGATGGCTACGAGCAGTACTTC

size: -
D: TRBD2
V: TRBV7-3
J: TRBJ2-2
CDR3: CASSSELSEISSGVNTGELFF
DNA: TGTGCCAGCAGCTCCGAGTTGTCAGAGATCTCTAGCGGGGTTAACACCGGGGAGCTGTTTTTT

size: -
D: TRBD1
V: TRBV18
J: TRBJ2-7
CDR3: CASSHGPDRGNEQYF
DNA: TGTGCCAGCTCACATGGCCCCGACAGGGGCAACGAGCAGTACTTC

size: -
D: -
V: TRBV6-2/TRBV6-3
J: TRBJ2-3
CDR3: CASSTSTVTDTQYF
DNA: TGTGCCAGCAGTACCTCGACAGTCACAGATACGCAGTATTTT

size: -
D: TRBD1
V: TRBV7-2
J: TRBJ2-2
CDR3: CASSSGQGSGELFF
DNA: TGTGCCAGCAGCTCCGGACAGGGATCCGGGGAGCTGTTTTTT

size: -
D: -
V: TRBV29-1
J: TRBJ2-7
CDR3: CSVGYTGLLYEQYF
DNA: TGCAGCGTTGGGTATACGGGACTCCTCTACGAGCAGTACTTC

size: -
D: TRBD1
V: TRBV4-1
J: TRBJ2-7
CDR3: CASSQGQGVSYEQYF
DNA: TGCGCCAGCAGCCAAGGGCAGGGGGTATCCTACGAGCAGTACTTC

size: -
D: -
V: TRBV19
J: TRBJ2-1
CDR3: CASSMALAYNEQFF
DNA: TGTGCCAGTAGTATGGCACTAGCTTACAATGAGCAGTTCTTC

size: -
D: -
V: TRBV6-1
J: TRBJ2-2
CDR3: CATWGLTGELFF
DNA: TGTGCCACATGGGGACTCACCGGGGAGCTGTTTTTT

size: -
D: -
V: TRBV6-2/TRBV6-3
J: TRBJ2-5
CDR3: CASSYSRLGQETQYF
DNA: TGTGCCAGCAGTTACAGTCGACTAGGCCAAGAGACCCAGTACTTC

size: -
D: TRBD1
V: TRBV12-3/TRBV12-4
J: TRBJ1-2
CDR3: CASSPPGGGYGYTF
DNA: TGTGCCAGCAGTCCTCCAGGGGGTGGCTATGGCTACACCTTC

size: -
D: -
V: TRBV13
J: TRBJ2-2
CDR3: CASSSIGGTGELFF
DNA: TGTGCCAGCAGCTCTATAGGGGGCACCGGGGAGCTGTTTTTT

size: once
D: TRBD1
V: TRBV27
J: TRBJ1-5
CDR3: CASSGQGGGQPQHF
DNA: TGTGCCAGCAGCGGACAGGGGGGTGGCCAGCCCCAGCATTTT

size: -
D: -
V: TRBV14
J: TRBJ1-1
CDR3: CPSSLGTEAFF
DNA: TGTCCCAGCAGCCTGGGCACTGAAGCTTTCTTT

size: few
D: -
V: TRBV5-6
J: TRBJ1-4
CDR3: CASSFDPTDEKLFF
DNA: TGTGCCAGCAGCTTCGACCCTACGGATGAAAAACTGTTTTTT

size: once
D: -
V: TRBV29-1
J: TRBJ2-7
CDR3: CSVGPLGQLYEQYF
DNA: TGCAGCGTTGGCCCTTTGGGACAACTCTACGAGCAGTACTTC

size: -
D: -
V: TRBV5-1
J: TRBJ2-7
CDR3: CASSVNYGEQYF
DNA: TGCGCCAGCAGCGTTAATTACGGTGAGCAGTACTTC

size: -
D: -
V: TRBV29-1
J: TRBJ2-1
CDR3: CSGLAGQLHLHLQF
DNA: TGCAGCGGGTTGGCGGGACAACTCCATCTTCACCTACAATTC

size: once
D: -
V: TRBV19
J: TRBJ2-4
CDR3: CASSTGGPAGGIQYF
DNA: TGTGCCAGTAGTACCGGGGGCCCAGCCGGTGGCATTCAGTACTTC

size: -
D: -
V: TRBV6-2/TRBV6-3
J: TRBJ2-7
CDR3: CASTLWGAYEQYF
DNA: TGTGCCAGCACCCTTTGGGGGGCCTACGAGCAGTACTTC

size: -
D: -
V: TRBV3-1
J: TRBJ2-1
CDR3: CASRGQSLIEQFF
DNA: TGTGCCAGCAGAGGACAGAGCTTGATAGAGCAGTTCTTC

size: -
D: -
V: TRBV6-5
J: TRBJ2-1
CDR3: CASVTGNEQFF
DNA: TGTGCCAGCGTTACGGGCAATGAGCAGTTCTTC

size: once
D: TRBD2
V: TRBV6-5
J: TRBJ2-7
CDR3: CASSYGAGGPDEQYF
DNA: TGTGCCAGCAGTTACGGAGCGGGAGGGCCAGACGAGCAGTACTTC

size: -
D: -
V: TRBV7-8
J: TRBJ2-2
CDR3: CASSSESQLDGGELFF
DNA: TGTGCCTCCTCGAGCGAAAGTCAGCTCGACGGTGGGGAGCTGTTTTTT

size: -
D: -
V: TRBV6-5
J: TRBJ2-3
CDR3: CASSSWHSSTDTQYF
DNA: TGTGCCAGCAGCTCCTGGCACTCTAGCACAGATACGCAGTATTTT

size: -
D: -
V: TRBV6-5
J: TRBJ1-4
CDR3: CASNSAGLNEKLFF
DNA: TGTGCCAGCAACTCGGCAGGCTTAAATGAAAAACTGTTTTTT

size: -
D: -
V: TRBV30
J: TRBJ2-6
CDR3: CAWGVWALGFSHSGANVLTF
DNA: TGTGCCTGGGGGGTGTGGGCCCTTGGGTTTTCCCACTCTGGGGCCAACGTCCTGACTTTC

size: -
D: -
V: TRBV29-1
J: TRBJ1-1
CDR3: CSVFPTDVTEAFF
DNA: TGCAGCGTCTTTCCAACAGATGTTACTGAAGCTTTCTTT

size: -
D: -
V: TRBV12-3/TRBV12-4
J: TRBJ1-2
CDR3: CASSLERVYVYGYTF
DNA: TGTGCCAGCAGTTTAGAGCGCGTCTACGTCTATGGCTACACCTTC

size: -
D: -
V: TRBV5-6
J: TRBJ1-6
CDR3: CASRNLDSPNSPLHF
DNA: TGTGCCAGCAGAAACCTGGACAGCCCTAATTCACCCCTCCACTTT

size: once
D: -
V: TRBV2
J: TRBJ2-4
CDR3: CASSAGEAKNIQYF
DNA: TGTGCCAGCAGTGCAGGGGAGGCCAAAAACATTCAGTACTTC